This T cell receptor (beta chain) was captured in a study of control samples from healthy donors and cancer patients. The CDR3 has 12 residues. The junction had 4 bases not matched to a gene; V was cut back by 3 bases and J by 11 bases. Sequencing used immunoSEQ multiplex PCR; TCRdb keeps in-frame clones, though not all of them. The repertoire includes 130,000 or so clones, around 87% of them detected once, and about 3% sits in the top ten. This TCR derives from a man in his 60s in good health. The chain links TRBV12-3 or TRBV12-4 to TRBJ1-1; 9 nucleotides align to TRBD1. Sample: blood. CDR3 sequence reads: CASSFTGGAAFF. CDR3 DNA sequence: TGTGCCAGCAGTTTTACAGGGGGCGCGGCTTTCTTT.